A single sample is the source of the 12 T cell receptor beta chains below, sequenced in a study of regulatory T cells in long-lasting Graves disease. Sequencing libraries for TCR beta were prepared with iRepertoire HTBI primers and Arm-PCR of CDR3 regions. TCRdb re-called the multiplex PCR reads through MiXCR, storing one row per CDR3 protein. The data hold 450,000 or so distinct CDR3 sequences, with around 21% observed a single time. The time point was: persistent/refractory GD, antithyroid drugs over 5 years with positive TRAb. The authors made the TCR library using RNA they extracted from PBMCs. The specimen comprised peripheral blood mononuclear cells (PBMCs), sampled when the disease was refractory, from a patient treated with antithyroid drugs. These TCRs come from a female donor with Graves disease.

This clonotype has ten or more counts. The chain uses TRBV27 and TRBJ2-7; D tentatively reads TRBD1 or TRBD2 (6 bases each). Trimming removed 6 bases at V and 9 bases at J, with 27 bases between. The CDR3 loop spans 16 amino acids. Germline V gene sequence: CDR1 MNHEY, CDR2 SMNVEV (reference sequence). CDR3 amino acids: CASRPSTGAVSFGQYF. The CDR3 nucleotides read TGTGCCAGCAGACCGAGTACGGGGGCTGTATCGTTTGGGCAGTACTTC.

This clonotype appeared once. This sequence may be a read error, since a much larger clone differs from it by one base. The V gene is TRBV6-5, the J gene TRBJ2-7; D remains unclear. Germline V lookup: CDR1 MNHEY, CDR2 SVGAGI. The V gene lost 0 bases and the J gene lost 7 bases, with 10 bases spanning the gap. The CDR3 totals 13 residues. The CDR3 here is CASSYSVAREQYF. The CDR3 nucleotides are TGTGCCAGCAGTTACTCAGTGGCGAGGGAGCAGTACTTC.

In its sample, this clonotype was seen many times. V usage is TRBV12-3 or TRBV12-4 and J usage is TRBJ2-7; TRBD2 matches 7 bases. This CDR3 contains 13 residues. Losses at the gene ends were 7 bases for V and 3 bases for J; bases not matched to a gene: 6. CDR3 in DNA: TGTGCCAGCAAGTATAGGGAGGGCTACGAGCAGTACTTC. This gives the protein CASKYREGYEQYF.

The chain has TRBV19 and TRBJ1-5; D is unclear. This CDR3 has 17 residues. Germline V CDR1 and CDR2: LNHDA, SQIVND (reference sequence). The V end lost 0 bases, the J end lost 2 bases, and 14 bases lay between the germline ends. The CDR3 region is CASSIDQGIGGNQPQHF. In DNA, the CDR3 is TGTGCCAGTAGTATAGATCAAGGTATTGGGGGCAATCAGCCCCAGCATTTT.

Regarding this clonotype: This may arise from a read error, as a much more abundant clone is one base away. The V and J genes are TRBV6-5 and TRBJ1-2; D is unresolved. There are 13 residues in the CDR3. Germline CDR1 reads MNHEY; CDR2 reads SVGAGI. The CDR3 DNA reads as TGTGCCAGCAGTTACTCGTTGAACTATGACTACACCTTC. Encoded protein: CASSYSLNYDYTF.

As DNA, the CDR3 is TGCAGTGCTAGTTTGGGGGACAGGATGGCTGAAGCTTTCTTT. The encoded protein is CSASLGDRMAEAFF. The chain couples TRBV20-1 to TRBJ1-1, with 8 bases lining up with TRBD1. Looked up from germline, CDR1 is DFQATT and CDR2 is SNEGSKA (reference sequence). V trimming: 3 bases; J trimming: 6 bases; junction bases outside the gene matches: 9. CDR3 length equals 14 residues.

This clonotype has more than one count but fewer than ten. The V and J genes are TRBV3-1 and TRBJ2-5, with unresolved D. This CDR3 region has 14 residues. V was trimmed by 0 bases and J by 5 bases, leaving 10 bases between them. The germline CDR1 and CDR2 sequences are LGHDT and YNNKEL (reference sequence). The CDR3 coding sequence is TGTGCCAGCAGCCAAGAGCGGATCCGGGAGACCCAGTACTTC. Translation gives CASSQERIRETQYF.

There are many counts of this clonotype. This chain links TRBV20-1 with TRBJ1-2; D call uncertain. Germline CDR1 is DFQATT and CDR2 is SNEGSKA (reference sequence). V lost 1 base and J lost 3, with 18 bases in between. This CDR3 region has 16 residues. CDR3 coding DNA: TGCAGTGCTAGAGCTTCAAAGCGGCTTACCTACTATGGCTACACCTTC. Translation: CSARASKRLTYYGYTF.

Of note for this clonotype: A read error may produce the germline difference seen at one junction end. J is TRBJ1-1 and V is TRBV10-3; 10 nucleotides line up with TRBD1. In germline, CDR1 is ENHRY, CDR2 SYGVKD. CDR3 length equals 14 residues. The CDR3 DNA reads TGTGCCATCGGGGACAGGGGCCAGGGGACTGAATCTTTCTTT. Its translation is CAIGDRGQGTESFF.

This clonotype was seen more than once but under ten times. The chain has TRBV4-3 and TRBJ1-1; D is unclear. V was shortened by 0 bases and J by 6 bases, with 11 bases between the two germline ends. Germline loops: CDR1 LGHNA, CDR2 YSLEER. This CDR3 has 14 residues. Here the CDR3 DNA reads TGCGCCAGCAGCCAAGATCTTAGGAGAGCTGAAGCTTTCTTT. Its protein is CASSQDLRRAEAFF.

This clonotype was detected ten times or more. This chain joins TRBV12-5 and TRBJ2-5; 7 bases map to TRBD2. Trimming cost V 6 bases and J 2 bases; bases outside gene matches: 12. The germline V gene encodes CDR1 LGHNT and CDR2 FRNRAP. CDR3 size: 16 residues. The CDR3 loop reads CASGSPGSGPQETQYF. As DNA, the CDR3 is TGTGCTAGTGGCTCCCCCGGTAGCGGGCCACAAGAGACCCAGTACTTC.

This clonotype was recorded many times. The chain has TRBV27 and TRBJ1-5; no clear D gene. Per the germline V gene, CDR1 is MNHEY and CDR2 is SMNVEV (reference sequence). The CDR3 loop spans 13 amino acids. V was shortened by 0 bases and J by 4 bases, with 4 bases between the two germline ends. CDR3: CASSLSVNQPQHF. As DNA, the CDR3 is TGTGCCAGCAGTTTATCTGTTAATCAGCCCCAGCATTTT.